These 24 T cell receptor beta chains came from one sample sequenced in a study of tumor T cells in aggressive B-cell lymphoma. The protocol was immunoSEQ multiplex PCR, while the TCRdb copy is restricted to in-frame clones and leaves out a portion. The table has about 4,200 clones, 91% seen once. Sequenced input: tumor tissue. All receptors derive from an adult with diffuse large B cell lymphoma.

The chain combines TRBV18 with TRBJ2-7, with D perhaps matching TRBD2 (6 bases). The germline V and J ends were trimmed by 3 bases and 3 bases, with 12 bases remaining between them. Germline-derived CDR1 and CDR2 are KGHSH and LQKENI. The CDR3 length is 14 residues. The CDR3 here is CASSPRRESYEQYF. CDR3 nucleotides: TGTGCCAGCTCACCTAGACGGGAGAGCTACGAGCAGTACTTC. The variable domain in full, completed from reference TRBV18 and TRBJ2-7, reads NAGVMQNPRHLVRRRGQEARLRCSPMKGHSHVYWYRQLPEEGLKFMVYLQKENIIDESGMPKERFSAEFPKEGPSILRIQQVVRGDSAAYFCASSPRRESYEQYFGPGTRLTVT.

This clone was detected only once. The V and J genes are TRBV27 and TRBJ2-1; 12 nucleotides line up with TRBD2. Germline CDR1 MNHEY, CDR2 SMNVEV (reference sequence). V lost 4 bases and J lost 7; bases outside the gene matches: 8. This CDR3 region has 16 residues. The chain's CDR3 is CASSSSGRVIYNEQFF. The CDR3 bases are TGTGCCAGCAGTTCTAGCGGGAGGGTGATTTATAATGAGCAGTTCTTC.

The genes are TRBV4-3 and TRBJ2-7; 7 bases are shared with TRBD1. In germline, CDR1 is LGHNA, CDR2 YSLEER. V shed 4 bases, J shed 0 bases, and the junction held 3 bases outside the gene matches. CDR3 length: 14 amino acids. DNA for the CDR3: TGCGCCAGCAGCCGATCAGGGGGCTCCTACGAGCAGTACTTC. The encoded protein is CASSRSGGSYEQYF.

The rearrangement joins TRBV13 to TRBJ2-7; 13 bases align to TRBD2. The length of the CDR3 is 14 residues. The germline CDR1 and CDR2 sequences are PRHDT and FYEKMQ (reference sequence). V shed 5 bases, J shed 7 bases, and the junction held 5 bases outside the gene matches. The CDR3 here is CASSPGLAGAEQYF. CDR3 nucleotide sequence: TGTGCCAGCAGCCCCGGACTAGCGGGGGCAGAGCAGTACTTC. The full variable domain, with the rest looked up from reference TRBV13 and TRBJ2-7, is AAGVIQSPRHLIKEKRETATLKCYPIPRHDTVYWYQQGPGQDPQFLISFYEKMQSDKGSIPDRFSAQQFSDYHSELNMSSLELGDSALYFCASSPGLAGAEQYFGPGTRLTVT.

This clone was observed a few times. The chain carries TRBV4-3 and TRBJ2-7; 8 bases agree with TRBD1. This CDR3 comprises 15 residues. J was trimmed by 3 bases and V by 0 bases; bases with no gene match: 4. Looked up from germline, CDR1 is LGHNA and CDR2 is YSLEER. CDR3 DNA sequence: TGCGCCAGCAGCCAAGAGAGGACAGGGATCTACGAGCAGTACTTC. Residues: CASSQERTGIYEQYF.

The rearrangement uses TRBV19 and TRBJ2-1; 7 bases are a match to TRBD2. This CDR3 is 14 amino acids long. The V gene's germline CDR1 is LNHDA and CDR2 SQIVND (reference sequence). Unmatched junction bases numbered 5, after V lost 6 bases and J lost 3 bases. CDR3 sequence reads: CASSLAGVYNEQFF. For the CDR3, the DNA is TGTGCCAGTAGCTTAGCGGGTGTCTACAATGAGCAGTTCTTC. Together with reference TRBV19 and TRBJ2-1, the CDR3 gives the full variable domain: DGGITQSPKYLFRKEGQNVTLSCEQNLNHDAMYWYRQDPGQGLRLIYYSQIVNDFQKGDIAEGYSVSREKKESFPLTVTSAQKNPTAFYLCASSLAGVYNEQFFGPGTRLTVL.

This chain connects TRBV2 to TRBJ2-7; D possibly corresponds to TRBD2 (6 bases). CDR1 and CDR2 (germline): SNHLY, FYNNEI. This CDR3 is 14 amino acids long. V dropped 6 bases and J dropped 1 base, with 13 bases sitting between them. This chain's CDR3 is CASRSLASSYEQYF. In DNA form, the CDR3 reads TGTGCCAGCAGGTCCCTAGCGAGTTCCTACGAGCAGTACTTC.

The V call is TRBV11-2, the J call TRBJ2-7; 11 nucleotides line up with TRBD2. Germline assignment: CDR1 SGHAT and CDR2 FQNNGV. The CDR3 extends over 14 amino acids. V was pared by 4 bases and J by 3 bases, with 2 bases of the junction left unmatched. The CDR3 region has the DNA TGTGCCAGCAGCTCAGGACTAGCGGGCTACGAGCAGTACTTC. Amino acids: CASSSGLAGYEQYF.

J is TRBJ2-2 and V is TRBV12-5; D is possibly TRBD1 (6 bases). V gave up 4 bases and J gave up 2 bases, with 8 bases separating them. The germline gives CDR1 LGHNT, CDR2 FRNRAP. The CDR3 has 14 residues. CDR3 loop: CASGSGHNTGELFF. The CDR3 DNA follows: TGTGCTAGTGGTTCGGGACACAACACCGGGGAGCTGTTTTTT.

The genes are TRBV29-1 and TRBJ2-6; TRBD2 is a possible D gene (6 bases). CDR3 length equals 16 residues. V was clipped by 5 bases and J by 4 bases, with 18 bases between them. Germline CDR1 reads SQVTM; CDR2 reads ANQGSEA. CDR3 sequence (DNA): TGCAGCGTTCGTGGAGGGGCAGGTTTAGGGGCCAACGTCCTGACTTTC. Translating it yields CSVRGGAGLGANVLTF.

This chain uses TRBV6-1 with TRBJ2-2; 11 bases fit TRBD1. V dropped 4 bases and J dropped 5; count of bases not matched to a gene: 6. Germline values: CDR1 MNHNS, CDR2 SASEGT. The length of the CDR3 is 16 residues. CDR3 residues: CASSGWTGGFTGELFF. CDR3 nucleotide sequence: TGTGCCAGCAGTGGCTGGACAGGGGGCTTTACCGGGGAGCTGTTTTTT.

The J gene is TRBJ1-1, the V gene TRBV29-1; D perhaps matches TRBD1 (6 bases). Germline lookup yields CDR1 SQVTM and CDR2 ANQGSEA. This CDR3 has 14 residues. V was clipped by 4 bases and J by 7 bases, with 19 bases between them. CDR3 protein: CSVGGRGRSLEAFF. DNA for the CDR3: TGCAGCGTTGGAGGGCGGGGGCGAAGTCTTGAAGCTTTCTTT.

The chain carries TRBV5-4 and TRBJ2-7, with TRBD1 as a possible D gene (5 bases). V gave up 5 bases and J gave up 7 bases, with 19 bases separating them. The CDR3 loop spans 14 amino acids. Germline-derived CDR1 and CDR2 are SGHNT and YYREEE (reference sequence). The CDR3 DNA sequence: TGTGCCAGCAGAAAAGATCCGACAGATAAGGAGCAGTACTTC. Protein sequence: CASRKDPTDKEQYF.

The rearrangement uses TRBV28 and TRBJ2-7; D might be TRBD1 (5 bases). The V gene's germline CDR1 is MDHEN and CDR2 SYDVKM. Trimming stripped 1 base from V and 4 bases from J, with 17 bases between. CDR3 length: 16 residues. CDR3: CASSLFATAPGYEQYF. The CDR3 DNA sequence: TGTGCCAGCAGTTTATTTGCGACAGCCCCCGGATACGAGCAGTACTTC.

The chain uses TRBV7-2 and TRBJ2-1, with 8 bases aligning to TRBD2. V dropped 2 bases and J dropped 9; count of bases not matched to a gene: 9. The CDR3 consists of 15 residues. Per germline, CDR1 SGHTA and CDR2 FQGNSA. CDR3 nucleotides: TGTGCCAGCAGCTTATCGAGGGGCGGGAGGATTGAGCAGTTCTTC. The encoded protein is CASSLSRGGRIEQFF.

The chain is built from TRBV4-3 and TRBJ1-2; D perhaps matches TRBD1 (6 bases). V lost 1 base to trimming and J lost 2 bases, with 11 bases between them. CDR3 size: 15 residues. Germline V gene sequence: CDR1 LGHNA, CDR2 YSLEER. In DNA form, the CDR3 reads TGCGCCAGCAGCCAAGTACAGGGACGCAACTATGGCTACACCTTC. Translation gives CASSQVQGRNYGYTF.

V gene TRBV18 combines with J gene TRBJ2-5; a possible D gene is TRBD1 (5 bases). The V and J ends lost 6 bases and 2 bases respectively, with 19 bases between them. Germline CDR1 and CDR2: KGHSH and LQKENI. CDR3 length: 16 amino acids. The CDR3 reads CASSLGAIARQETQYF. The CDR3 bases are TGTGCCAGCTCCCTTGGGGCCATAGCTAGGCAAGAGACCCAGTACTTC.

V and J are TRBV18 and TRBJ2-7, with 8 bases identical to TRBD2. V shed 6 bases, J shed 3 bases, and the junction held 4 bases outside the gene matches. This CDR3 is built from 13 residues. Germline V lookup: CDR1 KGHSH, CDR2 LQKENI. CDR3 sequence: CASSAAGGYEQYF. In DNA form, the CDR3 reads TGTGCCAGCTCGGCGGCGGGGGGCTACGAGCAGTACTTC.

The chain is built from TRBV28 and TRBJ2-1; the match to TRBD2 covers 8 bases. The CDR3 has 13 amino acids. Germline CDR1 is MDHEN and CDR2 is SYDVKM. The trim removed 2 bases at V and 15 bases at J, leaving 9 bases unmatched. DNA of the CDR3: TGTGCCAGCAGTTTAGGGTCCGGGACTAGTTGGTTCTTC. Its translation: CASSLGSGTSWFF. The full variable domain, completed using reference TRBV28 and TRBJ2-1, is DVKVTQSSRYLVKRTGEKVFLECVQDMDHENMFWYRQDPGLGLRLIYFSYDVKMKEKGDIPEGYSVSREKKERFSLILESASTNQTSMYLCASSLGSGTSWFFGPGTRLTVL.

The chain recombines TRBV2 with TRBJ2-7; no clear D gene. Germline V lookup: CDR1 SNHLY, CDR2 FYNNEI. The CDR3 is 12 residues long. Trimming stripped 3 bases from V and 6 bases from J, with 9 bases between. CDR3 sequence: CASSDLGFEQYF. In DNA form, the CDR3 reads TGTGCCAGCAGTGACCTCGGGTTCGAGCAGTACTTC.

V is TRBV5-6 and J is TRBJ2-7, with D tentatively TRBD2 (6 bases). V shed 0 bases and J shed 7 bases, with 14 bases lying between them. The CDR3 consists of 14 residues. Germline lookup yields CDR1 SGHDT and CDR2 YYEEEE. CDR3 sequence reads: CASSLVGTWEEQYF. The CDR3 DNA is TGTGCCAGCAGCTTGGTCGGGACTTGGGAGGAGCAGTACTTC.

The chain joins TRBV28 to TRBJ1-2; the D is unclear. V lost 6 bases and J 10 bases, leaving 12 bases between the germline ends. Germline CDR1 and CDR2: MDHEN and SYDVKM. This CDR3 has 11 residues. CDR3 DNA: TGTGCCAGCAGCCGGTACCCCTTCTACACCTTC. It yields the protein CASSRYPFYTF.

The chain has TRBV18 and TRBJ1-1; 7 positions match TRBD1. Trimming took 1 base from V and 1 from J; bases not matched to a gene: 0. The CDR3 is 14 amino acids. Germline lookup yields CDR1 KGHSH and CDR2 LQKENI. CDR3: CASSPRQGNTEAFF. For the CDR3, the DNA is TGTGCCAGCTCACCACGACAGGGGAACACTGAAGCTTTCTTT.

The J gene is TRBJ2-1, the V gene TRBV7-2; TRBD1 aligns across 7 bases. V lost 4 bases, J lost 2 bases, and 5 bases stayed unmatched. Germline values: CDR1 SGHTA, CDR2 FQGNSA. CDR3 length: 15 residues. The CDR3 is CASSSQGVPYNEQFF. The CDR3 region has the DNA TGTGCCAGCAGCTCCCAGGGGGTCCCCTACAATGAGCAGTTCTTC.